Listed here are 13 T cell receptor beta chains from one sample, sequenced in a study of blood T cell repertoires in COVID-19. The method was immunoSEQ multiplex PCR; TCRdb's version includes in-frame clones alone and lacks a portion of them. The data show around 460,000 clones, around 90% seen once. The sample comprised peripheral blood. Every receptor here comes from a young man with COVID-19, enrolled during active disease.

The chain links TRBV28 to TRBJ2-2; TRBD2 agrees at 7 bases. Germline V gene lookup returns CDR1 MDHEN and CDR2 SYDVKM. The V segment lost 6 bases and the J segment 3 bases; nucleotides outside the gene matches: 4. CDR3 size: 14 residues. CDR3 in DNA: TGTGCCAGCAGCTATAGCGGGTACACCGGGGAGCTGTTTTTT. Its translation is CASSYSGYTGELFF. The full variable domain, completed using reference TRBV28 and TRBJ2-2, is DVKVTQSSRYLVKRTGEKVFLECVQDMDHENMFWYRQDPGLGLRLIYFSYDVKMKEKGDIPEGYSVSREKKERFSLILESASTNQTSMYLCASSYSGYTGELFFGEGSRLTVL.

Concerning this clone itself: A read error may account for a junction end that differs from germline. This chain joins TRBV7-7 and TRBJ1-3; D not certain. This CDR3 spans 15 amino acids. CDR1 and CDR2 (germline): SSHAT, FNYEAQ (reference sequence). The CDR3 DNA is TGTGCTAGCAGCGCTGGACTTGGCTCTGGAAACACCATATATTTT. This codes for CASSAGLGSGNTIYF. Combining the CDR3 with reference TRBV7-7 and TRBJ1-3 gives the whole variable domain GAGVSQSPRYKVTKRGQDVTLRCDPISSHATLYWYQQALGQGPEFLTYFNYEAQPDKSGLPSDRFSAERPEGSISTLTIQRTEQRDSAMYRCASSAGLGSGNTIYFGEGSWLTVV.

The chain combines TRBV11-2 with TRBJ2-5, with D perhaps matching TRBD2 (6 bases). Germline assignment: CDR1 SGHAT and CDR2 FQNNGV. Between the trimmed V and J ends, which lost 1 base and 2 bases, there was a span of 11 bases. The CDR3 covers 15 residues. The CDR3 bases are TGTGCCAGCAGCTTAGTGCGGGCGGGGCAAGAGACCCAGTACTTC. Protein product: CASSLVRAGQETQYF.

To note about this clone: The CDR3 ends on some other residue instead of the conserved phenylalanine or tryptophan, so this is likely a read error. The limits of the CDR3 on the DNA are not certain, so only TCRdb's listed CDR3 is given. This chain uses TRBV21-1 with TRBJ1-2; TRBD1, the D gene given by the table, was not confirmed from the DNA. TRBV21-1 is classified as a pseudogene. The CDR3 has 10 residues if both end residues are counted. The CDR3 sequence is CASEGRTGRC.

This chain connects TRBV6-1 to TRBJ1-6, with D perhaps matching TRBD1 (5 bases). V was shortened by 1 base and J by 11 bases, with 6 bases between the two germline ends. From germline, CDR1 is MNHNS and CDR2 SASEGT. This CDR3 contains 12 residues. The CDR3 spells CASSEGGAPLHF. In DNA form, the CDR3 reads TGTGCCAGCAGTGAAGGGGGCGCACCCCTCCACTTT.

V and J are TRBV9 and TRBJ2-1, with 11 bases aligning to TRBD2. This CDR3 has 15 amino acids. After removal of 4 bases from V and 5 bases from J, the junction contained 5 bases not matched to a gene. Germline values: CDR1 SGDLS, CDR2 YYNGEE. CDR3 amino acids: CASSSGTSGNNEQFF. As DNA, the CDR3 is TGTGCCAGCAGCTCCGGGACTAGCGGCAACAATGAGCAGTTCTTC.

The chain joins TRBV5-1 to TRBJ2-7; TRBD2 aligns across 14 bases. The germline V gene has CDR1 SGHRS and CDR2 YFSETQ. The CDR3 runs 17 residues. With 4 bases clipped from V and 2 bases from J, the junction kept 8 bases outside the gene matches. The CDR3 reads CASSLGTSGSVAYEQYF. The CDR3 DNA reads TGCGCCAGCAGCCTCGGGACTAGCGGGAGCGTCGCCTACGAGCAGTACTTC.

This clone was counted a few times. This chain connects TRBV7-9 to TRBJ1-3, with 9 bases that match TRBD1. With V trimmed by 1 base and J by 3 bases, 10 bases remained unmatched. Germline V gene data show CDR1 as SEHNR and CDR2 as FQNEAQ (reference sequence). The CDR3 consists of 18 residues. The CDR3 DNA reads as TGTGCCAGCAGCTTAGGAGACGGGACAGGGATCTTTGGAAACACCATATATTTT. It is translated as CASSLGDGTGIFGNTIYF.

This clone occurred once. V gene TRBV6-8 combines with J gene TRBJ2-7, with TRBD1 identical over 10 bases. Germline trimming cut 5 bases from V and 7 bases from J; bases unmatched to any gene: 8. This CDR3 is 14 amino acids long. Looked up from germline, CDR1 is MNHGY and CDR2 is SAAAGT. The CDR3 spells CASSPPGQGLEQYF. CDR3 in DNA: TGTGCCAGCAGTCCTCCGGGACAGGGGTTAGAGCAGTACTTC.

The chain links TRBV6-5 to TRBJ2-3, with 11 positions matching TRBD1. Germline V gives CDR1 MNHEY, CDR2 SVGAGI. With 7 bases clipped from V and 5 bases from J, the junction kept 8 bases outside the gene matches. The CDR3 length is 15 residues. The CDR3 DNA sequence: TGTGCCAGCAACCTCAAGGGACAGGGGGGAGATACGCAGTATTTT. This translates into CASNLKGQGGDTQYF.

This chain joins TRBV7-9 and TRBJ2-1; 8 bases align to TRBD1. V shed 2 bases and J 2 bases; nucleotides not matched to a gene: 2. This CDR3 region has 15 residues. CDR1 is SEHNR, CDR2 FQNEAQ, per germline (reference sequence). This CDR3 reads CASSLMTGAYNEQFF. The CDR3 region has the DNA TGTGCCAGCAGCTTAATGACAGGGGCCTACAATGAGCAGTTCTTC.

The chain combines TRBV9 with TRBJ2-3; D gene uncertain. Trimming took off 0 bases at V and 14 bases at J, with 19 bases between the two ends. CDR1 and CDR2 from the germline V gene are SGDLS and YYNGEE. This CDR3 has 14 amino acids. The DNA of the CDR3 is TGTGCCAGCAGCGTAGGGCTAGACGAGAGGTCGCGGTATTTT. Translation: CASSVGLDERSRYF.

The J gene is TRBJ2-1, the V gene TRBV9, with a possible D match to TRBD2 (6 bases). V lost 2 bases and J lost 8, with 8 bases in between. CDR1 is SGDLS and CDR2 is YYNGEE in the germline V gene. The CDR3 is made up of 12 amino acids. Here the CDR3 reads CASSVSGHEQFF. The CDR3 nucleotides are TGTGCCAGCAGCGTCAGCGGGCATGAGCAGTTCTTC.